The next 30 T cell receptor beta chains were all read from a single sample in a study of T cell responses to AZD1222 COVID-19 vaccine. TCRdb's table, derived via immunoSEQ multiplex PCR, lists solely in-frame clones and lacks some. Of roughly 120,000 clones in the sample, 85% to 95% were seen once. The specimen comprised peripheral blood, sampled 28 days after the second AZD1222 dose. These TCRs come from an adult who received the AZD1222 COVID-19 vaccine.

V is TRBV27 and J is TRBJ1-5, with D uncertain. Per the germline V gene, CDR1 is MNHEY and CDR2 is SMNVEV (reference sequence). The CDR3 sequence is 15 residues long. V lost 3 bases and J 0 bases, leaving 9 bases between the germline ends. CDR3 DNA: TGTGCCAGCAGTTTTGGTCACGGTAGCAATCAGCCCCAGCATTTT. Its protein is CASSFGHGSNQPQHF.

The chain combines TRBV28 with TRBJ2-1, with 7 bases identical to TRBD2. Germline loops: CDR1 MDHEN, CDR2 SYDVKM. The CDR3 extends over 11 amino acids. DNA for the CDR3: TGTGTGTGCGGGAGTTACAATGAGCAGTTCTTC. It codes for CVCGSYNEQFF.

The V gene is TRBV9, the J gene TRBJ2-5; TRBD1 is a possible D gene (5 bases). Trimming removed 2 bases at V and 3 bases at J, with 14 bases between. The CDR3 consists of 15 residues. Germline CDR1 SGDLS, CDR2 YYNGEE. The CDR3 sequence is CASSVTGRVEETQYF. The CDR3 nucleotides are TGTGCCAGCAGCGTCACTGGCAGGGTGGAAGAGACCCAGTACTTC.

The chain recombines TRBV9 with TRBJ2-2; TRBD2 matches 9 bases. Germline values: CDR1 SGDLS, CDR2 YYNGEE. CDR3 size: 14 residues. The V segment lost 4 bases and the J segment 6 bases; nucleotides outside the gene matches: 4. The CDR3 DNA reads TGTGCCAGCAGCCCAAGACTAGCGGCCGGGGAGCTGTTTTTT. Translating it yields CASSPRLAAGELFF.

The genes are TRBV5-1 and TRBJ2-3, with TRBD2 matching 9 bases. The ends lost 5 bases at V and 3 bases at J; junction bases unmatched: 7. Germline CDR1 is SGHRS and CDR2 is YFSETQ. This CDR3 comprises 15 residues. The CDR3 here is CASRRETSGTDTQYF. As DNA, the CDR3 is TGCGCCAGCAGGAGGGAAACTAGCGGGACAGATACGCAGTATTTT.

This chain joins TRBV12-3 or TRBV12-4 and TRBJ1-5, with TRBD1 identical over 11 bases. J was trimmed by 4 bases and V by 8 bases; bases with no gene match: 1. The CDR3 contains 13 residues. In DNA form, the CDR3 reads TGTGCCAGCGGGACAGGGGGAAATCAGCCCCAGCATTTT. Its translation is CASGTGGNQPQHF.

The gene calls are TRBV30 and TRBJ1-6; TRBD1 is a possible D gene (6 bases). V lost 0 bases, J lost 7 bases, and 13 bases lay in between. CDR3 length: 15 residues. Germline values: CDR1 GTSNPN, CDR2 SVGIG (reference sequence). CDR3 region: CAWSVLAGTNSPLHF. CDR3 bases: TGTGCCTGGAGTGTACTGGCAGGGACAAATTCACCCCTCCACTTT.

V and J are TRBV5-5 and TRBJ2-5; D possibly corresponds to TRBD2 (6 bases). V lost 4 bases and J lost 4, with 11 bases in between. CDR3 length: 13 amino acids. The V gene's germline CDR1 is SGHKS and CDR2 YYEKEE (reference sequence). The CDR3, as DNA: TGTGCCAGCAGCGCGGGACCCGGAGAGACCCAGTACTTC. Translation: CASSAGPGETQYF.

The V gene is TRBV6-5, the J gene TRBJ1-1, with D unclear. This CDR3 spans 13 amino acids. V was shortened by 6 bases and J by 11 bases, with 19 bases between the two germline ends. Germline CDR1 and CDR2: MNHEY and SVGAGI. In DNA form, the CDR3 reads TGTGCCAGCAGCCAGCCGCCCTCTCAGGTCGCTTTCTTT. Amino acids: CASSQPPSQVAFF.

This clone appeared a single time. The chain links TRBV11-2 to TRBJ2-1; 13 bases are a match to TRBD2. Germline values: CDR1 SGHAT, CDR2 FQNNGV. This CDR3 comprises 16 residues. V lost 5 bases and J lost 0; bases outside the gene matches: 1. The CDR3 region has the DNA TGTGCCAGCAGCCGGACTAGCGGGAGCTCCTACAATGAGCAGTTCTTC. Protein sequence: CASSRTSGSSYNEQFF.

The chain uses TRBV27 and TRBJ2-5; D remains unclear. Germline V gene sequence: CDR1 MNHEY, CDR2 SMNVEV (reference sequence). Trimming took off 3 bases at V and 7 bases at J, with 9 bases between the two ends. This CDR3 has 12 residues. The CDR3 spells CASSFGSGTQYF. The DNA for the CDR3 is TGTGCCAGCAGTTTCGGTTCCGGGACCCAGTACTTC.

This chain's CDR3 is CASSLVGERGYTF. The CDR3 bases are TGTGCCAGCAGTTTGGTGGGAGAAAGAGGCTACACCTTC. The rearrangement uses TRBV28 and TRBJ1-2; D uncertain. The length of the CDR3 is 13 residues. Germline-derived CDR1 and CDR2 are MDHEN and SYDVKM. Trimming pared 3 bases from V and 8 bases from J, leaving 13 bases between.

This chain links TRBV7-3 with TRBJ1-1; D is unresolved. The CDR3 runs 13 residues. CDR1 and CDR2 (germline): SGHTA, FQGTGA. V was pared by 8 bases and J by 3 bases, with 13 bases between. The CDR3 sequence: CASRIGEDTEAFF. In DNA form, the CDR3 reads TGTGCCAGCCGTATAGGAGAGGACACTGAAGCTTTCTTT.

The CDR3, as DNA: TGTGCCAGCAGCTTAGGGACTACCGAGCAGTTCTTC. Protein sequence: CASSLGTTEQFF. This chain links TRBV11-3 with TRBJ2-1; perhaps TRBD2 as D (6 bases). Trimming stripped 1 base from V and 10 bases from J, with 8 bases between. This CDR3 is 12 amino acids long. Germline values: CDR1 SGHNT, CDR2 YENEEA.

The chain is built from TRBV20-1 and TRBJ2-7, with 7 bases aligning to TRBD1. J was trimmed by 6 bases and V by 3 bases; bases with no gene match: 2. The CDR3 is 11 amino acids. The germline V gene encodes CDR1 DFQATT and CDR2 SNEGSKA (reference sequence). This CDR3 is CSARTGLEQYF. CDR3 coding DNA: TGCAGTGCTAGGACAGGGCTCGAGCAGTACTTC.

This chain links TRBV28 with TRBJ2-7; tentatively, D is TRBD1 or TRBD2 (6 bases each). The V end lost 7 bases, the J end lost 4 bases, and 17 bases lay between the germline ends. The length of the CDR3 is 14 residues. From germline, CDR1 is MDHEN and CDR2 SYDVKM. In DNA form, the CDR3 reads TGTGCCAGCATCCCGGGGGCAGATCCTTACGAGCAGTACTTC. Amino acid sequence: CASIPGADPYEQYF.

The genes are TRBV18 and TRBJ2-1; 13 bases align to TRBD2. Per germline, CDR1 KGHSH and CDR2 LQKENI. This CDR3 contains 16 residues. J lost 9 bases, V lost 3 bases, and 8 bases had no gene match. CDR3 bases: TGTGCCAGCTCACCCGAAGGACTAGCGGGAGTGCTTGAGCAGTTCTTC. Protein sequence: CASSPEGLAGVLEQFF.

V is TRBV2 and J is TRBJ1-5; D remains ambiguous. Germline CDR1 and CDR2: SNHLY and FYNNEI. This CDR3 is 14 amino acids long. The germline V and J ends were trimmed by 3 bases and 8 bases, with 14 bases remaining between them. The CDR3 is CASSDTPREEPQHF. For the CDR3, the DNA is TGTGCCAGCAGTGATACACCCCGTGAGGAGCCCCAGCATTTT.

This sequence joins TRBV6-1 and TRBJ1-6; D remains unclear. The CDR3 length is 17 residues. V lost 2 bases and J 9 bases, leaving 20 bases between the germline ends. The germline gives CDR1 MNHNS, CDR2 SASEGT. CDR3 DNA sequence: TGTGCCAGCAGTGAATCCCCCCCGGCGGAGACGGGTTCACCCCTCCACTTT. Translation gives CASSESPPAETGSPLHF.

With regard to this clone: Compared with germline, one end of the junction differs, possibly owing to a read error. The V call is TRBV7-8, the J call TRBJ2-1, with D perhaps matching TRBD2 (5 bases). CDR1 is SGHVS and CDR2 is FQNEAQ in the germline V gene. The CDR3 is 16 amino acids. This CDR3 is CASSLDPGRPYNEQFF. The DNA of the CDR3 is TGTGCCAGCAGCTTAGATCCGGGGAGACCCTACAATGAGCAATTCTTC.

DNA of the CDR3: TGTGCCAGCAGTCGAAACAGGGGCGCGGGAGAGACCCAGTACTTC. Encoded protein: CASSRNRGAGETQYF. This chain joins TRBV2 and TRBJ2-5, with 7 bases matching TRBD1. The CDR3 extends over 15 amino acids. V shed 5 bases and J 4 bases; nucleotides not matched to a gene: 10. Germline loops: CDR1 SNHLY, CDR2 FYNNEI. The full variable domain, its missing parts supplied by reference TRBV2 and TRBJ2-5, is EPEVTQTPSHQVTQMGQEVILRCVPISNHLYFYWYRQILGQKVEFLVSFYNNEISEKSEIFDDQFSVERPDGSNFTLKIRSTKLEDSAMYFCASSRNRGAGETQYFGPGTRLLVL.

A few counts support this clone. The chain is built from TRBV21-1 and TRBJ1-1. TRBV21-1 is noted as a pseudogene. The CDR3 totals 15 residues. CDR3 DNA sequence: TGTGCCAGCAGCAAAGCTCGGGAGGGCGACACTGAAGCTTTCTTT. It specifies CASSKAREGDTEAFF.

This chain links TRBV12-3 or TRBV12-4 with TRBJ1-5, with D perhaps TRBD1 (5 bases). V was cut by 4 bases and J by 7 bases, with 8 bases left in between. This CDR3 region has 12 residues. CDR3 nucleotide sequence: TGTGCCAGCAGTTCGTGGGACCAGCCCCAGCATTTT. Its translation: CASSSWDQPQHF.

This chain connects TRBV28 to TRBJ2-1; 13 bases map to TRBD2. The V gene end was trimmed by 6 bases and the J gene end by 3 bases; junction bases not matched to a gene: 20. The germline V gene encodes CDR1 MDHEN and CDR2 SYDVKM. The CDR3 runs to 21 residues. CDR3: CASRITSGRAQFDGFYNEQFF. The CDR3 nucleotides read TGTGCCAGCAGGATTACTAGCGGGAGGGCCCAATTCGACGGTTTCTACAATGAGCAGTTCTTC. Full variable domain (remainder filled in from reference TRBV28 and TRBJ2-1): DVKVTQSSRYLVKRTGEKVFLECVQDMDHENMFWYRQDPGLGLRLIYFSYDVKMKEKGDIPEGYSVSREKKERFSLILESASTNQTSMYLCASRITSGRAQFDGFYNEQFFGPGTRLTVL.

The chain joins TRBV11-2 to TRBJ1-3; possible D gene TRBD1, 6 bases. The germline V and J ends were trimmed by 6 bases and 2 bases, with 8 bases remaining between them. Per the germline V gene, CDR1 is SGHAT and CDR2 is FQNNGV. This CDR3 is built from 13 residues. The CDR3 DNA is TGTGCCAGCAGGAGGACAGCTGGAAACACCATATATTTT. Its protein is CASRRTAGNTIYF. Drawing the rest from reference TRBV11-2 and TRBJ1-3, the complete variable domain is EAGVAQSPRYKIIEKRQSVAFWCNPISGHATLYWYQQILGQGPKLLIQFQNNGVVDDSQLPKDRFSAERLKGVDSTLKIQPAKLEDSAVYLCASRRTAGNTIYFGEGSWLTVV.

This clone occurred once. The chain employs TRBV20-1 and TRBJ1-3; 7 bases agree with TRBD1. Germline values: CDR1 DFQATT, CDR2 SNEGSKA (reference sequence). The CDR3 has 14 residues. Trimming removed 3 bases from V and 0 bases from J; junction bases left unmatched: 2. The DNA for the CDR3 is TGCAGTGCTAGTCCAGGGGGCTCTGGAAACACCATATATTTT. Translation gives CSASPGGSGNTIYF.

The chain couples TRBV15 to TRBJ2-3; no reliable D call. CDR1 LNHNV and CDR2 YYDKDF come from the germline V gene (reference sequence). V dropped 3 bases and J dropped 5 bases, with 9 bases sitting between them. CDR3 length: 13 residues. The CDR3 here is CATSSIKGDTQYF. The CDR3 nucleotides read TGTGCCACCAGCAGTATCAAGGGAGATACGCAGTATTTT. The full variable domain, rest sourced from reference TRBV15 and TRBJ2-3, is DAMVIQNPRYQVTQFGKPVTLSCSQTLNHNVMYWYQQKSSQAPKLLFHYYDKDFNNEADTPDNFQSRRPNTSFCFLDIRSPGLGDTAMYLCATSSIKGDTQYFGPGTRLTVL.

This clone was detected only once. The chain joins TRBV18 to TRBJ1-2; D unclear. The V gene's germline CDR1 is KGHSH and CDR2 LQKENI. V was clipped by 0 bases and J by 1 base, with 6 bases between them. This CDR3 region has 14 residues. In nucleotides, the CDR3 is TGTGCCAGCTCACCACCCAGACTTAACTATGGCTACACCTTC. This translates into CASSPPRLNYGYTF.

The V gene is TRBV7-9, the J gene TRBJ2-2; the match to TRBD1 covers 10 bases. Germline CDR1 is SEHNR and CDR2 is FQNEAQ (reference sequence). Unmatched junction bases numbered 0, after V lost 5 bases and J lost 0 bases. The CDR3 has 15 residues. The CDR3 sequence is CASSGQGANTGELFF. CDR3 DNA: TGTGCCAGCAGCGGACAGGGGGCGAACACCGGGGAGCTGTTTTTT.

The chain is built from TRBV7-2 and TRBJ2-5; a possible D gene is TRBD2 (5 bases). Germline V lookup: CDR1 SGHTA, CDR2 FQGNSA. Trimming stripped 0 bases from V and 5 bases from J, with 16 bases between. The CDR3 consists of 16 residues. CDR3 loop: CASSLALGGLWETQYF. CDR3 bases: TGTGCCAGCAGCTTAGCGCTGGGCGGACTCTGGGAGACCCAGTACTTC.